This TCR beta chain was sequenced in a study of radiation and T cells in renal cell carcinoma. The study's findings and limits: Without pretreatment biopsies, baseline tumor clonotype presence was undetermined.

TCRdb keeps only in-frame clones here, not all; method: immunoSEQ multiplex PCR. Among more than 20,000 clones listed, about 84% were seen once. A note on this clone: Its antigen remains unidentified.

Indicated time point: blood 2 weeks post-SBRT. The treatment is: 15 Gy SBRT to primary tumor, nephrectomy 4 weeks later. Sequenced here: blood, sampled from a patient whose treatment included radiotherapy and nephrectomy. The TCR originated in a man in his fifties or sixties with renal cell carcinoma.

The CDR3 coding sequence is TGTGCCAGCAGCCAAAGCCGCCCGGGGGTTGCAACTAATGAAAAACTGTTTTTT. Residues: CASSQSRPGVATNEKLFF. The J gene is TRBJ1-4, the V gene TRBV14; tentative D call: TRBD1 (5 bases). Per germline, CDR1 SGHDN and CDR2 FVKESK. The CDR3 has 18 residues. The V gene lost 2 bases and the J gene lost 0 bases, with 16 bases spanning the gap. The full variable domain, with the rest looked up from reference TRBV14 and TRBJ1-4, is EAGVTQFPSHSVIEKGQTVTLRCDPISGHDNLYWYRRVMGKEIKFLLHFVKESKQDESGMPNNRFLAERTGGTYSTLKVQPAELEDSGVYFCASSQSRPGVATNEKLFFGSGTQLSVL.